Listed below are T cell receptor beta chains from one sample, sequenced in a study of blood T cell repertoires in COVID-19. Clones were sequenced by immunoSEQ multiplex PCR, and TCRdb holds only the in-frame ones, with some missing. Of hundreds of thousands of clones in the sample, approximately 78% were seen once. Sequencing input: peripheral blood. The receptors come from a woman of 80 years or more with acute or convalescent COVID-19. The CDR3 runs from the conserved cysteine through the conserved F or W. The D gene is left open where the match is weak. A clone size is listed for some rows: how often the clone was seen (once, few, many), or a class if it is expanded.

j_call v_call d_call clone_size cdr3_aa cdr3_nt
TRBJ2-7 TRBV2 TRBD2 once CASRISGLAYEQYF TGTGCCAGCAGGATTAGCGGGCTCGCCTACGAGCAGTACTTC
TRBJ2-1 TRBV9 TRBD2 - CASSVGLAGGPGGNEQFF TGTGCCAGCAGCGTAGGACTAGCGGGGGGGCCAGGAGGAAATGAGCAGTTCTTC
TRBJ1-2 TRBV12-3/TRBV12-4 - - CASSLQGWYGYTF TGTGCCAGCAGTTTACAGGGTTGGTATGGCTACACCTTC
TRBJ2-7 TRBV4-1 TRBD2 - CASSLGLAGAYEQYF TGCGCCAGCAGCCTAGGCCTAGCGGGAGCCTACGAGCAGTACTTC
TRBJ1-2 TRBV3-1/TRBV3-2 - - CASSQGADIYGYTF TGTGCCAGCAGCCAAGGGGCAGATATCTATGGCTACACCTTC
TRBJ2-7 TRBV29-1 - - CSVEARDSPNEQYF TGCAGCGTTGAAGCCCGAGACAGCCCCAACGAGCAGTACTTC
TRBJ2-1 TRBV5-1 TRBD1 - CASTPRTGGSYNEQFF TGCGCCAGCACCCCCCGTACAGGGGGCTCCTACAATGAGCAGTTCTTC
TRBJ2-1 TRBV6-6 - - CASSYSTLADNEQFF TGTGCCAGCAGTTACTCGACACTAGCAGACAATGAGCAGTTCTTC
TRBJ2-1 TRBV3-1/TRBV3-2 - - CASSPRGLGNEQFF TGTGCCAGCAGTCCTAGGGGTTTGGGAAATGAGCAGTTCTTC
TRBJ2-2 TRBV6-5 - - CASNSRPGYTGELFF TGTGCCAGCAATTCCCGCCCGGGTTATACCGGGGAGCTGTTTTTT
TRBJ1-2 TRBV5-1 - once CASSSTGINYGYTF TGCGCCAGCAGCAGCACAGGGATCAACTATGGCTACACCTTC
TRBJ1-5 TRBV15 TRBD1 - CATSTGTGVSQPQHF TGTGCCACCAGCACGGGGACAGGGGTCTCTCAGCCCCAGCATTTT
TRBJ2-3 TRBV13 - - CASSPQWETQYF TGTGCCAGCAGCCCCCAATGGGAGACGCAGTATTTT
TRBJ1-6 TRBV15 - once CATSSLSSSYNSPLHF TGTGCCACCAGCAGTCTTTCGAGCTCCTATAATTCACCCCTCCACTTT
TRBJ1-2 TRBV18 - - CASSPEGFDGYTF TGTGCCAGCTCACCAGAGGGTTTCGATGGCTACACCTTC
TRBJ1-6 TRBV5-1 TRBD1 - CASTEGQGISPLHF TGCGCCAGCACCGAGGGACAGGGGATTTCACCCCTCCACTTT
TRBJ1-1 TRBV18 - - CASSLERQATTEAFF TGTGCCAGCTCCCTCGAGAGACAAGCAACGACTGAAGCTTTCTTT
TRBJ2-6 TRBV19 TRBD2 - CASSIGLQRGTGANVLTF TGTGCCAGTAGTATAGGGCTCCAGCGGGGGACTGGGGCCAACGTCCTGACTTTC
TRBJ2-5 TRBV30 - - CAWAKDRQETQYF TGTGCCTGGGCTAAAGACAGGCAAGAGACCCAGTACTTC
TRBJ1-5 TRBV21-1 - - CASTQLGQALNQPQHF TGTGCCAGCACCCAACTCGGACAGGCGTTAAATCAGCCCCAGCATTTT